The entry that follows covers one TCR beta chain sequence. The antigen remains unidentified. The data derive from a study of T cells after yellow fever vaccination. Study at large: Some fractions had low cell numbers, and these were prepared with SMART-Seq v4 Ultra Low Input. Study-wide results and caveats: A small share of clonotypes appeared in both CD4 and CD8 compartments. Secondary responses were weaker yet peaked faster, day 5 versus 15.

The CDR3 contains 12 residues. V dropped 3 bases and J dropped 7; count of bases not matched to a gene: 5. Germline CDR1 reads SQVTM; CDR2 reads ANQGSEA. A process of 5'RACE template switching, which added a universal primer site and UMIs, was used to make TCR cDNA. TCRdb reanalysed the 5' RACE reads using MiXCR and keeps one entry per CDR3 protein. The sample carries some 600,000 distinct CDR3 sequences, more than 9% recorded once. The clonotype comes from a man aged 30 to 39 who received the YFV17D yellow fever vaccine. The sample consisted of PBMCs, taken on the day of the yellow fever booster vaccination. The chain recombines TRBV29-1 with TRBJ2-7; 8 nucleotides align to TRBD2. CDR3 bases: TGCAGCGTTGAGCCGGGGGGGGATGAGCAGTACTTC. Its protein product is CSVEPGGDEQYF.